A selection of T cell receptor beta chains follows, all from one sample in a study of shared clonotypes between healthy human individuals. Generated by immunoSEQ multiplex PCR, the TCRdb table keeps only in-frame clones and is missing some. The sample contains millions of clones, about 95% of which appear only once. Specimen: naive CD8+ T cells sorted from blood. Receptors were obtained from a man between 18 and 35 years old in good health. CDR3s include the opening cysteine and the closing phenylalanine or tryptophan. D genes are given only for firm matches. Clone sizes are given selectively: once, few, many, or a class where the clone is expanded.

size	V	D	J	DNA	CDR3
once	TRBV9	NA	TRBJ2-1	TGTGCCAGCAGCGTATTGGCGGGTCCTAGCTCCTACAATGAGCAGTTCTTC	CASSVLAGPSSYNEQFF
NA	TRBV9	NA	TRBJ2-1	TGTGCCAGCAGCGAAACGGGTGCTGAGCAGTTCTTC	CASSETGAEQFF
NA	TRBV19	TRBD1	TRBJ2-7	TGTGCCAGTAGTATATGGGACAGTGACTCCTACGAGCAGTACTTC	CASSIWDSDSYEQYF
NA	TRBV6-5	NA	TRBJ2-7	TGTGCCAGCGGGGGGCCGGGGGGCCTCGAGCAGTACTTC	CASGGPGGLEQYF
NA	TRBV7-9	TRBD1	TRBJ1-4	TGTGCCAGCAGCTCCGGACAGGGGGGTGAAAAACTGTTTTTT	CASSSGQGGEKLFF
once	TRBV10-1	NA	TRBJ2-1	TGCGCCAGCAGTGATTCCAGGGGCAAATTCTTC	CASSDSRGKFF
NA	TRBV30	NA	TRBJ2-1	TGTGCCTGGAGTGTACCCCCGGGAGCTGAGCAGTTCTTC	CAWSVPPGAEQFF
NA	TRBV6-5	TRBD1	TRBJ2-7	TGTGCCAGCAGTTCCCCCGGGACAGGGGTCTACGAGCAGTACTTC	CASSSPGTGVYEQYF
NA	TRBV28	TRBD1	TRBJ2-7	TGTGCCAGCAGCTATGGGACAGGGGTTTACGACGAGCAGTACTTC	CASSYGTGVYDEQYF
NA	TRBV9	NA	TRBJ2-5	TGTGCCAGCAGCGTAGGACAGGCGGATCAAGAGACCCAGTACTTC	CASSVGQADQETQYF
NA	TRBV4-1	NA	TRBJ2-3	TGCGCCAGCAGTCTACCGGGGCTCGATACGCAGTATTTT	CASSLPGLDTQYF
NA	TRBV7-8	TRBD1	TRBJ2-6	TGTGCCAGCAGCGAGTATCGAGAGGGGGCCGGGGCCAACGTCCTGACTTTC	CASSEYREGAGANVLTF
NA	TRBV6-9	TRBD1	TRBJ1-2	TGTGCCAGCAGTAATTGGCCTGGGACAGGAGACTTCAACTATGGCTACACCTTC	CASSNWPGTGDFNYGYTF
NA	TRBV7-2	NA	TRBJ1-3	TGTGCCAGCAGCTTGGCGGGCTCTGGAAACACCATATATTTT	CASSLAGSGNTIYF
once	TRBV7-9	NA	TRBJ2-3	TGTGCCAGCAGCTTACCCTTTCTAGCGAGGGGGGGCACAGATACGCAGTATTTT	CASSLPFLARGGTDTQYF
NA	TRBV6-5	NA	TRBJ2-3	TGTGCCAGCAGATCCGGGACTCCCACAGATACGCAGTATTTT	CASRSGTPTDTQYF
NA	TRBV27	TRBD1	TRBJ2-7	TGTGCCAGCAGATTACGTTGGACAGGGTCCTGCGAGCAGTACTTC	CASRLRWTGSCEQYF
NA	TRBV6-1	TRBD1	TRBJ2-7	TGTGCCAGCAGTGAAGGAACAGGGGACGAGCAGTACTTC	CASSEGTGDEQYF
NA	TRBV6-5	TRBD2	TRBJ2-3	TGTGCCAGCAGTGGATCCCCGGGACTAGCAGATACGCAGTATTTT	CASSGSPGLADTQYF
NA	TRBV25-1	NA	TRBJ2-5	TGTGCCAGCAGTGAAATTGTACCCCAAGAGACCCAGTACTTC	CASSEIVPQETQYF
NA	TRBV28	TRBD1	TRBJ1-1	TGTGCCAGCAGTTTAACAGGGGGGAACACTGAAGCTTTCTTT	CASSLTGGNTEAFF
NA	TRBV9	NA	TRBJ1-2	TGTGCCAGCAGCGGAGAGCACCGACCGTACCCTAACTATGGCTACACCTTC	CASSGEHRPYPNYGYTF
once	TRBV4-3	TRBD2	TRBJ2-2	TGCGCCAGCAGCCAAGATTGGGCTAGCGGGAGCAACACCGGGGAGCTGTTTTTT	CASSQDWASGSNTGELFF
NA	TRBV27	TRBD1	TRBJ2-3	TGTGCCAGCAGACCCGGGACGGACAGGGCAGATACGCAGTATTTT	CASRPGTDRADTQYF
NA	TRBV6-1	TRBD1	TRBJ2-7	TGTGCCAGCAGTGAAGGGACAGGGCTTTCTTACGAGCAGTACTTC	CASSEGTGLSYEQYF
NA	TRBV30	TRBD2	TRBJ2-1	TGTGCCTGGACTGGACTAGCGGGAGGGCATGAGCAGTTCTTC	CAWTGLAGGHEQFF
NA	TRBV13	TRBD1	TRBJ2-5	TGTGCCAGCAGCCCGGACTTCGGACAGGGACTGGGTGGGACCCAGTACTTC	CASSPDFGQGLGGTQYF
NA	TRBV4-1	NA	TRBJ2-4	TGCGCCAGCAGCCAAGAGGACTTCGAGGGGAACATTCAGTACTTC	CASSQEDFEGNIQYF
NA	TRBV29-1	NA	TRBJ2-7	TGCAGCGTTGTTGGGCTAGCGAAGAACGAGCAGTACTTC	CSVVGLAKNEQYF
NA	TRBV19	TRBD1	TRBJ2-7	TGTGCCAGTAGTCCAGGGACAGGCTACGAGCAGTACTTC	CASSPGTGYEQYF
NA	TRBV19	TRBD2	TRBJ2-7	TGTGCCAGTAGTATTGATAGGTCTAGCGGGTACGAGCAGTACTTC	CASSIDRSSGYEQYF
NA	TRBV13	NA	TRBJ2-2	TGTGCCAGCAGCTTAGGGGCCAACGGGGAGCTGTTTTTT	CASSLGANGELFF
NA	TRBV9	NA	TRBJ2-3	TGTGCCAGCACACTAAGTAGTGGAGGAAGCACAGATACGCAGTATTTT	CASTLSSGGSTDTQYF
NA	TRBV5-4	NA	TRBJ2-5	TGTGCCAGCCAACTTACCCTAGGGACCCAAGAGACCCAGTACTTC	CASQLTLGTQETQYF
NA	TRBV9	TRBD1	TRBJ2-1	TGTGCCAGCAGCTCCGGCGGGACAGGGGCGATCGATGAGCAGTTCTTC	CASSSGGTGAIDEQFF
NA	TRBV28	TRBD2	TRBJ2-3	TGTGCCAGCAGTTTCCCTAGCGGGGCAATTAGCACAGATACGCAGTATTTT	CASSFPSGAISTDTQYF
once	TRBV11-2	TRBD2	TRBJ2-5	TGTGCCAGCAGCGAAATAGCGGGAGAGGGGGAGACCCAGTACTTC	CASSEIAGEGETQYF
NA	TRBV4-2	TRBD1	TRBJ2-7	TGTGCCAGCAGCCTACTGGACAGGGTAGATGGACGCGAGCAGTACTTC	CASSLLDRVDGREQYF
NA	TRBV6-1	TRBD2	TRBJ2-3	TGTGCCAGCAGTGGGGTCTGGGGGGGTGTAGGACTAGCGGACACAGATACGCAGTATTTT	CASSGVWGGVGLADTDTQYF
NA	TRBV27	NA	TRBJ2-5	TGTGCCAGCAGCCTCCGGGACCAACAAGAGACCCAGTACTTC	CASSLRDQQETQYF
NA	TRBV19	NA	TRBJ1-2	TGTGCCAGTAGTATGGACGGGGGAACCTATGGCTACACCTTC	CASSMDGGTYGYTF
NA	TRBV19	NA	TRBJ2-3	TGTGCCAGCCGGAGAGGAGATACGCAGTATTTT	CASRRGDTQYF
NA	TRBV7-2	NA	TRBJ1-2	TGTGCCAGCAGCTTAGGAGACCTGGGTGGCTATGGCTACACCTTC	CASSLGDLGGYGYTF
NA	TRBV4-1	NA	TRBJ2-7	TGCGCCAGCAGCCTTACAGCAACCTACGAGCAGTACTTC	CASSLTATYEQYF
NA	TRBV28	TRBD1	TRBJ1-2	TGTGCCAGCAGAGTTGGTTTACAGGGGAACTATGGCTACACCTTC	CASRVGLQGNYGYTF
once	TRBV5-4	NA	TRBJ2-7	TGTGCCAGCAGCCCCACAAGGGCAAGCGAGCAGTACTTC	CASSPTRASEQYF
NA	TRBV7-9	NA	TRBJ1-4	TGTGCCAGCAGCCCCCACTCCCAGGGGGAAAAACTGTTTTTT	CASSPHSQGEKLFF
NA	TRBV6-1	NA	TRBJ2-3	TGTGCCAGCACGTACAGGTACTCTAGCACAGATACGCAGTATTTT	CASTYRYSSTDTQYF
NA	TRBV4-3	TRBD2	TRBJ2-7	TGCGCCAGCAGTCATATAGCGGGAGAGCTCTACGAGCAGTACTTC	CASSHIAGELYEQYF
NA	TRBV6-5	NA	TRBJ2-2	TGTGCCAGCAGTTCCTGGGCGGGGGCCAACACCGGGAAGCTGTTTTTT	CASSSWAGANTGKLFF
NA	TRBV4-1	TRBD2	TRBJ2-1	TGCGCCAGCAGCGGACCTAGCGGGGGGGAAAATGAGCAGTTCTTC	CASSGPSGGENEQFF
NA	TRBV4-1	TRBD1	TRBJ2-1	TGCGCCAGCAGCCAAGTTTTGGGACAGGGAGGCAATGAGCAGTTCTTC	CASSQVLGQGGNEQFF
NA	TRBV29-1	TRBD1	TRBJ2-1	TGCAGCGTTGATGACAGGGGTTACCAACCAAATGAGCAGTTCTTC	CSVDDRGYQPNEQFF
NA	TRBV2	TRBD1	TRBJ1-1	TGTGCCAGCAGTGAGTCAAGGACAGGGGGATCGGCTTTCTTT	CASSESRTGGSAFF
NA	TRBV5-4	NA	TRBJ2-2	TGTGCCAGCAGCCCGGACTCCTCGAACACCGGGGAGCTGTTTTTT	CASSPDSSNTGELFF
NA	TRBV4-3	NA	TRBJ2-7	TGCGCCAGCAGCCCACAGGGTGGCTCCTACGAGCAGTACTTC	CASSPQGGSYEQYF
NA	TRBV5-6	NA	TRBJ2-7	TGTGCCAGCAGCGGTGATGGTAACGAGCAGTACTTC	CASSGDGNEQYF